Listed below are T cell receptor beta chains from one sample, sequenced in a study of CD8 T cells in ankylosing spondylitis. A single record per CDR3 protein comes from TCRdb applying MiXCR to the 5' RACE reads. The data hold around 540,000 distinct CDR3 sequences, with 9.5% to 15% observed a single time. Specimen: blood, either unsorted or a sorted T cell fraction (not recorded which). These receptors all stem from a male donor with ankylosing spondylitis. CDR3s include the opening cysteine and the closing phenylalanine or tryptophan. A D gene is named only where the DNA matches it firmly. Clone size is given for some rows only: seen once, a few or many times, or a class if the clone is expanded.

J gene: TRBJ2-7
V gene: TRBV3-1
D gene: TRBD2
clone size: many
CDR3 protein: CATSLAGGPSEQYF
CDR3 DNA: TGTGCCACCTCCTTAGCGGGAGGGCCGTCCGAGCAGTACTTC

J gene: TRBJ2-2
V gene: TRBV3-1
D gene: NA
clone size: NA
CDR3 protein: CASSPTGLNTGELFF
CDR3 DNA: TGTGCCAGCAGCCCGACCGGTCTGAACACCGGGGAGCTGTTTTTT

J gene: TRBJ2-6
V gene: TRBV25-1
D gene: NA
clone size: few
CDR3 protein: CASKDRFSGANVLTF
CDR3 DNA: TGTGCCAGCAAAGACAGGTTCTCTGGGGCCAACGTCCTGACTTTC

J gene: TRBJ2-7
V gene: TRBV20-1
D gene: TRBD2
clone size: NA
CDR3 protein: CCARDAPSGTGGEQYF
CDR3 DNA: TGCTGTGCTAGAGATGCCCCTAGCGGGACCGGGGGTGAGCAGTACTTC

J gene: TRBJ1-2
V gene: TRBV12-3/TRBV12-4
D gene: NA
clone size: few
CDR3 protein: CASSLGGGNYGYTF
CDR3 DNA: TGTGCCAGCAGTTTAGGCGGGGGTAACTATGGCTACACCTTC

J gene: TRBJ1-1
V gene: TRBV6-1
D gene: TRBD1
clone size: few
CDR3 protein: CASSADRATEAFF
CDR3 DNA: TGTGCCAGCAGCGCGGACAGGGCTACCGAAGCTTTCTTT

J gene: TRBJ2-7
V gene: TRBV6-2/TRBV6-3
D gene: NA
clone size: few
CDR3 protein: CASSSRGSWQYF
CDR3 DNA: TGTGCCAGCAGCTCCCGGGGCAGTTGGCAGTACTTC

J gene: TRBJ1-1
V gene: TRBV15
D gene: TRBD1
clone size: NA
CDR3 protein: CATSRQGANGEAFF
CDR3 DNA: TGTGCCACCAGCCGACAGGGCGCGAACGGCGAAGCTTTCTTT

J gene: TRBJ2-3
V gene: TRBV20-1
D gene: NA
clone size: few
CDR3 protein: CSAREYVTTDTQYF
CDR3 DNA: TGCAGTGCTAGAGAATACGTTACCACAGATACGCAGTATTTT

J gene: TRBJ2-1
V gene: TRBV7-6
D gene: TRBD2
clone size: NA
CDR3 protein: CASSHTRTSGQEQFF
CDR3 DNA: TGTGCCAGCAGCCACACACGGACTAGCGGGCAAGAGCAGTTCTTC

J gene: TRBJ2-5
V gene: TRBV4-1
D gene: NA
clone size: NA
CDR3 protein: CASSPQGFETQYF
CDR3 DNA: TGCGCCAGCAGCCCCCAGGGCTTTGAGACCCAGTACTTC

J gene: TRBJ2-2
V gene: TRBV12-3/TRBV12-4
D gene: NA
clone size: many
CDR3 protein: CASSLGYPVSHTGELFF
CDR3 DNA: TGTGCCAGCAGTCTGGGGTATCCGGTTTCTCACACCGGGGAGCTGTTTTTT

J gene: TRBJ2-5
V gene: TRBV10-3
D gene: TRBD1
clone size: few
CDR3 protein: CAISDRTGTETQYF
CDR3 DNA: TGTGCCATCAGTGACCGGACAGGGACAGAGACCCAGTACTTC

J gene: TRBJ2-4
V gene: TRBV5-1
D gene: NA
clone size: many
CDR3 protein: CASSPRFYGLAKNIQYF
CDR3 DNA: TGCGCCAGCAGCCCCAGGTTCTATGGGTTAGCCAAAAACATTCAGTACTTC